This entry describes one T cell receptor beta chain. The junction and the germline gene differ at one end; a read error may be behind it. The treatment was: 15 to 20 received Ad26.COV2.S at low or high dose, single or two shots; 5 received placebo; per-sample allocation not given. Material that was analyzed had been drawn on day 63 after the first vaccine or placebo injection. This specimen comes from a study of Ad26.COV2.S vaccination and SARS-CoV-2 variants. The data were produced by immunoSEQ multiplex PCR, yet TCRdb's version contains in-frame clones alone and is incomplete. The repertoire holds roughly 300,000 clones, with 88% as singletons. This CDR3 is built from 13 residues. CDR1 is LNHDA, CDR2 SQIVND, per germline (reference sequence).

This rearrangement joins TRBV19 to TRBJ2-6; D not certain. Source: peripheral blood, taken in a trial of Ad26.COV2.S vaccine versus placebo. This receptor was identified in a person aged 18-60 years who received the Ad26.COV2.S COVID-19 vaccine or a placebo. Written as DNA, the CDR3 is TGTGCCAGTAGCGCCTCTCGGGCCAACGTCCTGACTTTC. Its translation is CASSASRANVLTF. Full variable domain (missing parts from reference TRBV19 and TRBJ2-6): DGGITQSPKYLFRKEGQNVTLSCEQNLNHDAMYWYRQDPGQGLRLIYYSQIVNDFQKGDIAEGYSVSREKKESFPLTVTSAQKNPTAFYLCASSASRANVLTFGAGSRLTVL.